A single sample is the source of the 5 T cell receptor beta chains below, sequenced in a study of T cell responses to AZD1222 COVID-19 vaccine. Clones were sequenced by immunoSEQ multiplex PCR, and TCRdb holds only the in-frame ones, with some missing. The table records around 200,000 clones, 70% to 90% of them present only once. Here the sequenced sample was peripheral blood, taken on day 0 of AZD1222 vaccination. The receptors were gathered from an adult in good health.

J is TRBJ1-2 and V is TRBV29-1; TRBD1 is a possible D gene (5 bases). Trimming left V 3 bases short and J 4 bases short, with 9 bases between. Per the germline V gene, CDR1 is SQVTM and CDR2 is ANQGSEA. CDR3 length equals 12 residues. CDR3 amino acids: CSVDMRGYGYTF. DNA of the CDR3: TGCAGCGTTGATATGAGGGGCTATGGCTACACCTTC.

The chain couples TRBV30 to TRBJ2-5; D gene uncertain. The germline V gene encodes CDR1 GTSNPN and CDR2 SVGIG (reference sequence). This CDR3 spans 13 amino acids. Trimming took off 2 bases at V and 4 bases at J, with 11 bases between the two ends. CDR3 bases: TGTGCCTGGAGTCACCGTACCCCAGAGACCCAGTACTTC. This gives the protein CAWSHRTPETQYF.

This clone has a handful of counts. V usage is TRBV7-2 and J usage is TRBJ2-2; 8 positions agree with TRBD1. Germline CDR1 is SGHTA and CDR2 is FQGNSA. CDR3 length: 16 amino acids. V dropped 5 bases and J dropped 5; count of bases not matched to a gene: 10. CDR3 DNA sequence: TGTGCCAGCAGCCCCTCCAGGGGGCGCCGTACCGGGGAGCTGTTTTTT. This encodes CASSPSRGRRTGELFF.

The chain links TRBV19 to TRBJ1-1; D may be TRBD1 (6 bases). From germline, CDR1 is LNHDA and CDR2 SQIVND (reference sequence). CDR3 length: 13 residues. Trimming pared 8 bases from V and 7 bases from J, leaving 17 bases between. CDR3 in amino acids: CASRTGLVYEAFF. DNA of the CDR3: TGTGCCAGTCGAACAGGGTTGGTCTATGAAGCTTTCTTT.

The chain links TRBV7-9 to TRBJ1-3; D remains unclear. The CDR3 sequence is 18 residues long. V was cut by 3 bases and J by 0 bases, with 18 bases left in between. CDR1 is SEHNR and CDR2 is FQNEAQ in the germline V gene (reference sequence). The CDR3 coding sequence is TGTGCCAGCAGCTTCTTGGATGAGACGCGCTTCTCTGGAAACACCATATATTTT. The encoded protein is CASSFLDETRFSGNTIYF.